Following are 32 T cell receptor beta chains from one sample sequenced in a study of tumor-infiltrating lymphocytes in oesophageal squamous cell carcinoma. In TCRdb, the PCR reads were re-called with MiXCR into one record per CDR3 protein. The sample lists some 18,000 distinct CDR3 sequences, 35% to 45% occurring once. The sequenced material came from normal esophageal tissue next to the tumor. Receptors were obtained from a female donor with esophageal squamous cell carcinoma.

This clonotype was observed many times. CDR3 loop: CATSDPGLLGETQYF. The CDR3 DNA is TGTGCCACCAGTGACCCCGGACTCCTCGGGGAGACCCAGTACTTC. The genes are TRBV24-1 and TRBJ2-5; a possible D gene is TRBD2 (5 bases). Trimming took 4 bases from V and 5 from J, leaving 16 bases between them. Germline-derived CDR1 and CDR2 are KGHDR and SFDVKD. CDR3 size: 15 residues.

The V gene is TRBV6-1, the J gene TRBJ2-3; D gene unclear. This CDR3 has 13 amino acids. The V end was cut by 8 bases, the J end by 0 bases, with 9 bases between. CDR1 is MNHNS and CDR2 is SASEGT in the germline V gene. CDR3 loop: CASGAPSTDTQYF. The DNA for the CDR3 is TGTGCCAGCGGAGCGCCGAGCACAGATACGCAGTATTTT.

This clonotype was recorded at least ten times. The chain is built from TRBV19 and TRBJ2-1, with 11 positions matching TRBD2. Germline assignment: CDR1 LNHDA and CDR2 SQIVND (reference sequence). Trimming cost V 4 bases and J 10 bases; bases outside gene matches: 9. The CDR3 extends over 15 amino acids. CDR3 protein: CASSRPGTSGYEQFF. The DNA of the CDR3 is TGTGCCAGTAGTAGACCCGGGACTAGCGGCTACGAGCAGTTCTTC.

This rearrangement joins TRBV28 to TRBJ2-5, with D hard to call. Trimming left V 7 bases short and J 2 bases short, with 20 bases between. Germline CDR1 and CDR2: MDHEN and SYDVKM. This CDR3 contains 16 residues. In nucleotides, the CDR3 is TGTGCCAGCACCCGGGCGGTCAGGCGTGATCAAGAGACCCAGTACTTC. Its protein is CASTRAVRRDQETQYF.

The chain links TRBV7-3 to TRBJ2-3; 7 bases align to TRBD2. The last part of the DNA fits TRBJ2-5 better; the J call may be wrong. There are 15 residues in the CDR3. The V gene's germline CDR1 is SGHTA and CDR2 FQGTGA. The CDR3 DNA sequence: TGTGCCAGCAGCTTAACGGGGGAGGGGCAAGAGACCCAGTACTTC. It yields the protein CASSLTGEGQETQYF.

This clonotype is medium-sized (0.01 to 0.1%). The chain couples TRBV12-3 or TRBV12-4 to TRBJ2-3; 9 nucleotides agree with TRBD1. This CDR3 region has 16 residues. The V and J ends lost 6 bases and 6 bases, in that order; junction bases with no gene match: 13. The CDR3 protein is CASSPGQGRGGDTQYF. CDR3 DNA sequence: TGTGCCAGCAGCCCTGGACAGGGGAGGGGTGGGGATACGCAGTATTTT.

This clonotype has ten or more counts. This rearrangement joins TRBV6-1 to TRBJ2-7, with TRBD2 matching 8 bases. V lost 6 bases and J lost 3; bases outside the gene matches: 7. Germline V gene sequence: CDR1 MNHNS, CDR2 SASEGT. This CDR3 has 14 amino acids. The CDR3 sequence is CASRPGLAGYEQYF. The DNA for the CDR3 is TGTGCCAGCAGGCCCGGACTAGCCGGCTACGAGCAGTACTTC.

This clonotype was seen many times. The chain is built from TRBV6-1 and TRBJ1-1; D is perhaps TRBD1 (6 bases). The length of the CDR3 is 14 residues. From germline, CDR1 is MNHNS and CDR2 SASEGT. V lost 6 bases, J lost 5 bases, and 16 bases lay in between. The chain's CDR3 is CASSQSQGLTEAFF. The CDR3 nucleotides are TGTGCCAGCAGCCAATCACAGGGTTTGACTGAAGCTTTCTTT.

Comment on this clonotype: The junction does not match germline at one end; this may be a read error. The V call is TRBV12-3 or TRBV12-4, the J call TRBJ1-1; D is possibly TRBD1 (6 bases). This CDR3 spans 13 amino acids. CDR3 coding DNA: TGTGCCAGTAGTAAAACAGGGAACACTGACGCTTTCTTT. Its protein product is CASSKTGNTDAFF.

V gene TRBV28 combines with J gene TRBJ2-7, with a possible D match to TRBD2 (6 bases). CDR3 length: 15 residues. Germline CDR1 is MDHEN and CDR2 is SYDVKM. Trimming took 4 bases from V and 0 from J, leaving 13 bases between them. The CDR3 DNA sequence: TGTGCCAGCAGTTCGGGACTTAGGAGCTCCTACGAGCAGTACTTC. Translation: CASSSGLRSSYEQYF. Drawing the rest from reference TRBV28 and TRBJ2-7, the complete variable domain is DVKVTQSSRYLVKRTGEKVFLECVQDMDHENMFWYRQDPGLGLRLIYFSYDVKMKEKGDIPEGYSVSREKKERFSLILESASTNQTSMYLCASSSGLRSSYEQYFGPGTRLTVT.

This clonotype was found many times. V and J are TRBV11-3 and TRBJ2-3; 8 nucleotides align to TRBD1. V trimming: 2 bases; J trimming: 4 bases; junction bases outside the gene matches: 5. The length of the CDR3 is 15 residues. The V gene's germline CDR1 is SGHNT and CDR2 YENEEA. The CDR3 nucleotides read TGTGCCAGCAGCTTACCACGGACAGGGCCAGATACGCAGTATTTT. It encodes CASSLPRTGPDTQYF.

This clonotype was detected ten times or more. The rearrangement joins TRBV6-1 to TRBJ2-5; no clear D. The CDR3 has 13 residues. Germline lookup yields CDR1 MNHNS and CDR2 SASEGT. With 7 bases removed from V and 1 base from J, the gap between germline ends came to 10 bases. In nucleotides, the CDR3 is TGTGCCAGCACCCCCCCAGGCCAAGAGACCCAGTACTTC. Amino acids: CASTPPGQETQYF.

Judged by abundance, this clonotype is hyperexpanded. The chain joins TRBV7-9 to TRBJ2-1; 8 bases map to TRBD2. V was clipped by 4 bases and J by 10 bases; unmatched bases: 9. CDR3 length: 14 residues. The germline V gene has CDR1 SEHNR and CDR2 FQNEAQ (reference sequence). CDR3 DNA sequence: TGTGCCAGCAGCTCTATTCCGGGACTAGAAGAGCAGTTCTTC. Protein sequence: CASSSIPGLEEQFF.

This clonotype has at least ten counts. This sequence joins TRBV5-6 and TRBJ1-1; D remains unclear. Germline assignment: CDR1 SGHDT and CDR2 YYEEEE. V lost 1 base to trimming and J lost 7 bases, with 11 bases between them. The CDR3 runs to 13 residues. As DNA, the CDR3 is TGTGCCAGCAGCTTGATAGCCCTTGGTGAAGCTTTCTTT. Its protein product is CASSLIALGEAFF. Combining the CDR3 with reference TRBV5-6 and TRBJ1-1 gives the whole variable domain DAGVTQSPTHLIKTRGQQVTLRCSPKSGHDTVSWYQQALGQGPQFIFQYYEEEERQRGNFPDRFSGHQFPNYSSELNVNALLLGDSALYLCASSLIALGEAFFGQGTRLTVV.

The chain uses TRBV10-3 and TRBJ2-7; tentatively, D is TRBD1 (5 bases). Germline CDR1 is ENHRY and CDR2 is SYGVKD. V lost 8 bases to trimming and J lost 0 bases, with 11 bases between them. The CDR3 is made up of 13 amino acids. The CDR3 region has the DNA TGTGCCATCGAAGGGGTTAACTCCTACGAGCAGTACTTC. It is translated as CAIEGVNSYEQYF.

This clonotype was detected a few times. A read error may explain this, as a much larger clone is one base away. This sequence joins TRBV5-4 and TRBJ2-1; 11 positions agree with TRBD2. The J call may be incorrect, as the DNA end agrees better with TRBJ2-7. Germline lookup yields CDR1 SGHNT and CDR2 YYREEE (reference sequence). The CDR3 covers 16 residues. Here the CDR3 reads CASSVSSGRTYNEQYF. CDR3 DNA: TGTGCCAGCAGCGTATCTAGCGGGAGGACATACAATGAGCAGTACTTC.

The chain couples TRBV11-2 to TRBJ2-7; weak D call: TRBD1 (5 bases). The assigned J gene may be wrong: the sequence end matches TRBJ2-5 better. There are 14 residues in the CDR3. CDR1 and CDR2 (germline): SGHAT, FQNNGV. For the CDR3, the DNA is TGTGCCAGCAGCCTAGGGGTAAATGGAGAGACCCAGTACTTC. Translated, it gives CASSLGVNGETQYF.

This chain links TRBV7-2 with TRBJ2-3; D possibly corresponds to TRBD2 (6 bases). V was shortened by 1 base and J by 11 bases, with 16 bases between the two germline ends. Germline V gene sequence: CDR1 SGHTA, CDR2 FQGNSA. CDR3 length: 14 residues. The CDR3 nucleotides are TGTGCCAGCAGCTTAGAACCAGGTGGGGAGGAGCAGTATTTT. It codes for CASSLEPGGEEQYF.

This clonotype showed up just a few times. The rearrangement joins TRBV7-8 to TRBJ2-1, with a weak D call TRBD1 (5 bases). Trimming cost V 1 base and J 2 bases, with 9 bases left between them. Germline CDR1 reads SGHVS; CDR2 reads FQNEAQ. The CDR3 extends over 15 amino acids. Here the CDR3 reads CASSLGRGPYNEQFF. In DNA form, the CDR3 reads TGTGCCAGCAGCTTAGGTAGGGGCCCCTACAATGAGCAGTTCTTC.

The chain links TRBV7-3 to TRBJ2-1; D is uncertain. The J call may be in error: the DNA end matches TRBJ2-7 better. CDR1 is SGHTA, CDR2 FQGTGA, per germline. This CDR3 region has 15 residues. Here the CDR3 reads CASSPGSSSYNEQYF. CDR3 coding DNA: TGTGCCAGCAGCCCTGGCTCGAGCTCCTACAATGAGCAGTACTTC.

The J gene is TRBJ2-5, the V gene TRBV11-1, with 9 bases identical to TRBD2. The end of the DNA aligns better with TRBJ2-7, so the J call may be wrong. Per germline, CDR1 SGHAT and CDR2 FQDESV (reference sequence). This CDR3 is 16 amino acids long. The DNA for the CDR3 is TGTGCCAGCAGCTTAGCGGTATCTAGCGGGACCTACGAGCAGTACTTC. Translation gives CASSLAVSSGTYEQYF.

This clonotype was seen only a few times. The V and J genes are TRBV7-2 and TRBJ2-2; D remains ambiguous. CDR3 size: 15 residues. V lost 2 bases and J 3 bases, leaving 10 bases between the germline ends. Germline V gene sequence: CDR1 SGHTA, CDR2 FQGNSA. CDR3 sequence reads: CASSLSYEYTGELFF. DNA of the CDR3: TGTGCCAGCAGCTTATCCTATGAATACACCGGGGAGCTGTTTTTT.

This clonotype was counted ten times or more. The J gene is TRBJ2-5, the V gene TRBV5-1; maybe TRBD2 (7 bases). Germline V gene lookup returns CDR1 SGHRS and CDR2 YFSETQ. The CDR3 spans 16 residues. V was pared by 1 base and J by 1 base, with 14 bases between. The CDR3 reads CASSLRNGGPQETQYF. The CDR3 DNA sequence: TGCGCCAGCAGCTTGAGAAACGGGGGGCCCCAAGAGACCCAGTACTTC.

The chain is built from TRBV12-3 or TRBV12-4 and TRBJ2-5, with TRBD2 matching over 7 bases. The J call could be wrong; TRBJ2-1 is a better fit for the DNA end. The CDR3 contains 15 residues. CDR3 region: CASSLGGSWTNEQFF. In nucleotides, the CDR3 is TGTGCCAGCAGTTTGGGGGGGAGTTGGACAAATGAGCAGTTCTTC.

This clonotype ranks as medium-sized. The V call is TRBV6-1, the J call TRBJ2-1; 10 bases match TRBD1. The CDR3 consists of 16 residues. J lost 7 bases, V lost 1 base, and 7 bases had no gene match. Germline assignment: CDR1 MNHNS and CDR2 SASEGT. The CDR3 DNA reads as TGTGCCAGCAGTGAAGGGACAGGGGGGTTTGGGAATGAGCAGTTCTTC. Amino acid sequence: CASSEGTGGFGNEQFF.

The V gene is TRBV7-2, the J gene TRBJ2-5, with 8 nucleotides matching TRBD2. The CDR3 is 15 amino acids. V lost 5 bases and J lost 0; bases outside the gene matches: 5. CDR1 is SGHTA and CDR2 is FQGNSA in the germline V gene. CDR3 residues: CASSISGMYQETQYF. CDR3 sequence (DNA): TGTGCCAGCAGCATTAGCGGGATGTACCAAGAGACCCAGTACTTC. Complete variable domain (other parts from reference TRBV7-2 and TRBJ2-5): GAGVSQSPSNKVTEKGKDVELRCDPISGHTALYWYRQSLGQGLEFLIYFQGNSAPDKSGLPSDRFSAERTGGSVSTLTIQRTQQEDSAVYLCASSISGMYQETQYFGPGTRLLVL.

This clonotype was recorded only once. This sequence joins TRBV12-3 or TRBV12-4 and TRBJ2-3; TRBD2 matches at 9 bases. V lost 1 base and J lost 3; bases outside the gene matches: 8. The CDR3 spans 17 residues. The CDR3 here is CASSLVSTSGLTDTQYF. The DNA for the CDR3 is TGTGCCAGCAGTTTAGTGAGCACTAGCGGGTTGACAGATACGCAGTATTTT.

This clonotype was seen once. Because the CDR3's place on the DNA is in doubt, the DNA is left out and the CDR3 is given as listed by TCRdb. The rearrangement uses TRBV7-5 and TRBJ2-1; the DNA was not compared with TRBD2, the D call given in the table. TRBV7-5 is a pseudogene segment. The CDR3 totals 21 residues, both ends included. This CDR3 reads CISVPETLWTSGDPNGNEQFF.

The chain is built from TRBV10-3 and TRBJ2-5; D is ambiguous. This CDR3 spans 12 amino acids. Trimming shortened V by 3 bases and J by 3 bases, and 5 bases separated the two germline ends. The germline V gene has CDR1 ENHRY and CDR2 SYGVKD. CDR3 DNA sequence: TGTGCCATCAGTGACAGAGAAGAGACCCAGTACTTC. Translating gives CAISDREETQYF.

This clonotype is medium-sized by share. CDR3 residues: CASSLESGVTQPQHF. The CDR3 DNA reads TGTGCCAGCAGCTTAGAGTCGGGGGTTACCCAGCCCCAGCATTTT. This chain uses TRBV7-2 with TRBJ1-5, with D maybe TRBD1 (5 bases). Per the germline V gene, CDR1 is SGHTA and CDR2 is FQGNSA. Trimming took off 1 base at V and 7 bases at J, with 14 bases between the two ends. The CDR3 runs to 15 residues.

The chain joins TRBV7-6 to TRBJ2-7; 9 bases line up with TRBD2. Gene TRBJ2-1 matches the end of the DNA better, so the J call may be wrong. Germline CDR1 is SGHVS and CDR2 is FNYEAQ. The CDR3 totals 16 residues. The CDR3 region has the DNA TGTGCCAGCAGCTTAGGCGGGACTAGCAACCCGGGGGAGCAGTTCTTC. It codes for CASSLGGTSNPGEQFF.

The chain couples TRBV6-6 to TRBJ2-6, with D unclear. Germline CDR1 and CDR2: MNHNY and SVGAGI (reference sequence). CDR3 length: 14 amino acids. V dropped 5 bases and J dropped 2 bases, with 7 bases sitting between them. For the CDR3, the DNA is TGTGCCAGCAGTGGTGCAGCTGGGGCCAACGTCCTGACTTTC. Translating gives CASSGAAGANVLTF.